The present T cell receptor (beta chain) was sequenced within a study of cytomegalovirus exposure and HLA in healthy donors. Study-level findings and limits: Per published reports, the classifier diagnosed cytomegalovirus status with high specificity and sensitivity. Many donors carried some public TCRs, although rarity characterized most TCR sequences.

CDR3 size: 14 residues. The germline V and J ends were trimmed by 2 bases and 0 bases, with 5 bases remaining between them. Germline assignment: CDR1 MDHEN and CDR2 SYDVKM. A multiplex PCR was run with 60 Vbeta primers and 13 Jbeta primers. The data were produced by immunoSEQ multiplex PCR, yet TCRdb's version contains in-frame clones alone and is incomplete. The data contain roughly 160,000 clones, approximately 78% of them singletons. This clone was seen only once. The antigen is undetermined. This clonotype originated in a woman aged 25 to 45 in good health and CMV-seropositive. The sample taken for sequencing was PBMCs. The chain employs TRBV28 and TRBJ1-3; no definite D call. In DNA form, the CDR3 reads TGTGCCAGCAGTTTAAGAGACTCTGGAAACACCATATATTTT. Residues: CASSLRDSGNTIYF.